This T cell receptor beta chain comes out of a study of T cells in Graves' hyperthyroidism and ophthalmopathy (dated by TCRdb to the late 2010s). In terms of the full investigation: Peripheral blood was sampled at the time of initial diagnosis, prior to any treatment. According to the paper, TCR Vbeta CDR3 sequencing was carried out on more than 120 peripheral blood samples, which came from fewer than 50 ophthalmopathy, 75 to 80 hyperthyroidism and about 17 progressor patients. For training and testing, the 100 or so patients in the discovery cohort were randomly divided in a 7:3 ratio. An independent validation cohort of around 19 hyperthyroidism patients and over 15 patients who later progressed to ophthalmopathy tested prospective prediction of ophthalmopathy. TCR V-J signatures able to tell the groups apart were searched for in a discovery cohort of 90 to 100 patients, of whom more than 40 had Graves' ophthalmopathy and roughly 58 had stable Graves' hyperthyroidism. After sampling, hyperthyroidism patients received methimazole starting at 30 mg daily, and ophthalmopathy patients received high-dose intravenous methylprednisolone. The study also compared thyroid tissue and blood T-cell repertoires from more than five Graves' hyperthyroidism patients.

Moderately to severely active disease, a Clinical Activity Score of at least 3, a NOSPECS grade of at least 4, and a duration under 3 months were present in ophthalmopathy patients. Patients with uncontrolled infections, other autoimmune diseases, pregnancy or lactation were excluded. Diagnoses relied on clinical symptoms, serum thyroxine and TRAb, thyroid ultrasound and orbital computed tomography. Ficoll-Paque density gradient centrifugation was used to isolate PBMCs from approximately 11 ml of fresh peripheral blood. Total RNA was extracted with Trizol reagent, and quality was checked on an Agilent 2100 Bioanalyzer. This clonotype occurred a few times. The specificity of this receptor is unknown. One base away there is no much larger clone; base qualities are not given. General conclusions and limits of the study: Blood samples also contained most of the expanded thyroid clonotypes (frequency above 0.001), which suggests that blood repertoires may reflect thyroid immune responses. In cross-validation, a model built on a 13 V-J signature told ophthalmopathy apart from stable hyperthyroidism with under 90% sensitivity and approximately 81% specificity, and in testing the same model reached 80%/75%. In validation, the model predicted progression to ophthalmopathy a median of roughly six months before onset, with approximately 71% sensitivity and roughly 79% specificity. Sample size was not statistically predetermined, and blinding of investigators to group allocation was not performed.

TCR beta CDR3 regions were amplified from RNA transcripts. The TCR CDR3 was subjected to a first round of RT-PCR using the HTBI primer set and the Qiagen OneStep RT-PCR kit. Libraries were constructed in a second round of multiplex PCR, after which size selection and purification were carried out. Libraries were sequenced paired-end with 100 bp reads on an Illumina HiSeq2000. In the original analysis: SOAPnuke was used to process the raw data, with reads discarded if the reads contained adapters or uncalled bases, had a mean Phred below 15, or lacked an exact constant-primer or identifier match. COPE v1.2.5 was used to merge high-quality paired reads, and clonotypes were defined as unique nucleotide sequences. Clonotypes were aligned to IMGT TRBV, TRBD and TRBJ reference segments using MiTCR v1.1. The analysis included only V-J combinations with a frequency above 0.0001, which together covered around 99% of the repertoires. The TCS score was defined as the ratio of F50 (clonal expansion) to E x V (chaos), calculated using BLOSUM62-based TCRdist between CDR3 peptides within each V-J. Welch's t-statistics and random forest reduced approximately 520 V-J features to 13, which were used in a naive Bayes classifier (R e1071). The raw public data were reprocessed by TCRdb itself: fastp quality trimming at Q25, MiXCR clonotype calling, in-frame beta chains only. Entries are consolidated by CDR3 protein sequence, retaining the most common genes and DNA. The V and J calls here are based on TCRdb, not the publication. In this sample the table shows around 350,000 distinct CDR3 sequences, more than 12% of which occur a single time. 15% to 20% of the sample is in the top ten clones.

V has 3 bases trimmed and J has 2 bases trimmed; junction bases matching no gene number 6. Taken from cysteine to phenylalanine, the CDR3 has 15 residues. CDR3 DNA is the only sequence kept; it has 45 bases, read in frame from the first base. The germline V gene gives CDR1 as SQVTM and CDR2 as ANQGSEA. This chain is built from TRBV29-1 and TRBJ2-7; TRBD2 agrees with 11 junctional bases. This TCR came from a woman in her twenties or thirties with Graves' ophthalmopathy. The sequencing input was blood. The CDR3 here reads CSVEGLAETPYEQYF. The sequence in DNA is TGCAGCGTTGAGGGACTAGCGGAAACCCCCTACGAGCAGTACTTC.